This is a list of T cell receptor beta chains from one sample in a study of Ad26.COV2.S vaccination and SARS-CoV-2 variants. Clones were sequenced by immunoSEQ multiplex PCR, and TCRdb holds only the in-frame ones, with some missing. The sample gives about 350,000 clones, 80% to 90% of which show up once; around 3.6% is in the top ten. The sample was peripheral blood, taken in a trial of Ad26.COV2.S vaccine versus placebo. Receptor source: a person between 18 and 59 years old who received the Ad26.COV2.S COVID-19 vaccine or a placebo. Each CDR3 is given with its conserved first and last residue. A D gene is named only where the DNA matches it firmly. Clone sizes are given selectively: once, few, many, or a class where the clone is expanded.

NA	NA	TRBJ1-6	TRBV5-1	TGCGCCAGCCGGGAAAGCTCCTATAATTCACCCCTCCACTTT	CASRESSYNSPLHF
NA	NA	TRBJ1-5	TRBV19	TGTGCCAGTAGTGCGGACAGAGTAACCAATCAGCCCCAGCATTTT	CASSADRVTNQPQHF
NA	NA	TRBJ1-3	TRBV4-1	TGCGCCAGCAGCCAACCCTACAGGGCCGGAAACACCATATATTTT	CASSQPYRAGNTIYF
TRBD1	NA	TRBJ1-1	TRBV12-5	TGTGCTAGTGGTCCGGACAGGTCGAACACTGAAGCTTTCTTT	CASGPDRSNTEAFF
NA	NA	TRBJ1-4	TRBV4-2	TGTGCCAGCAGCCAAGGGCAGTTTAATGAAAAACTGTTTTTT	CASSQGQFNEKLFF
TRBD2	NA	TRBJ2-3	TRBV4-3	TGCGCCAGCAGCCAAGACCTACTAGCGGGGGGAGGCACAGATACGCAGTATTTT	CASSQDLLAGGGTDTQYF
NA	NA	TRBJ2-2	TRBV2	TGTGCCAGCAGTGAAGCTCCGAACACCGGGGAGCTGTTTTTT	CASSEAPNTGELFF
NA	NA	TRBJ1-1	TRBV27	TGTGCCAGCCGTCCCCTCAAGGGGTGGAACACTGAAGCTTTCTTT	CASRPLKGWNTEAFF
NA	NA	TRBJ1-2	TRBV6-4	TGTGCCAGCAGTGACAGGGGAAACTATGGCTACACCTTC	CASSDRGNYGYTF
NA	NA	TRBJ2-6	TRBV6-5	TGTGCCACCACCCCGGTGGGGGTTGGGGCCAACGTCCTGACTTTC	CATTPVGVGANVLTF
NA	once	TRBJ2-7	TRBV4-2	TGTGCCAGCAGCCAAACCGGGCTCGCGTACGAGCAGTACTTC	CASSQTGLAYEQYF
TRBD1	NA	TRBJ1-2	TRBV29-1	TGCAGCGTTAGGGACAGGGAGCCCTATGGCTACACCTTC	CSVRDREPYGYTF
TRBD2	NA	TRBJ2-5	TRBV11-2	TGTGCCAGCAGCTTGACTAGCGGGGGGTACCCCCCAGAGACCCAGTACTTC	CASSLTSGGYPPETQYF
NA	once	TRBJ1-1	TRBV27	TGTGCCAGCAGTTTATCTCGGGGCACTGAAGCTTTCTTT	CASSLSRGTEAFF
TRBD1	NA	TRBJ1-2	TRBV19	TGTGCCAGTAGTACCCCGGGACAGGGGACCCATGGCTACACCTTC	CASSTPGQGTHGYTF
TRBD2	NA	TRBJ2-3	TRBV7-6	TGTGCCAGCAGCTTATCTGGGGTAGCGGGGTCCCAGGCCACAGATACGCAGTATTTT	CASSLSGVAGSQATDTQYF
NA	NA	TRBJ1-4	TRBV6-2/TRBV6-3	TGTGCCAGCAGTTACGGTCAGACCAACACTAATGAAAAACTGTTTTTT	CASSYGQTNTNEKLFF
TRBD1	NA	TRBJ1-4	TRBV27	TGTGCCAGCACTCGGACAGGGGACCTTGCAACTAATGAAAAACTGTTTTTT	CASTRTGDLATNEKLFF
TRBD1	NA	TRBJ2-7	TRBV5-5	TGTGCCAGCAGCTGGGGACAGGGACATACCTACGAGCAGTACTTC	CASSWGQGHTYEQYF
NA	NA	TRBJ2-3	TRBV11-2	TGTGCCAGCACCAAAGGAGTTGGTGGGACAGATACGCAGTATTTT	CASTKGVGGTDTQYF
NA	NA	TRBJ1-4	TRBV10-3	TGTGCCACAAGCGCGGCTAATGAAAAACTGTTTTTT	CATSAANEKLFF
NA	NA	TRBJ1-2	TRBV4-1	TGCGCCAGCAGCCAAGGACACACGAGGGATGGCTACACCTTC	CASSQGHTRDGYTF
TRBD2	NA	TRBJ2-1	TRBV27	TGTGCCAGCAGTTCACTAGCGGGATCCTACAATGAGCAGTTCTTC	CASSSLAGSYNEQFF
TRBD2	NA	TRBJ2-1	TRBV4-3	TGCGCCAGCAGCCAAGATCGAAGCGGGGCCACCTACAATGAGCAGTTCTTC	CASSQDRSGATYNEQFF
TRBD1	once	TRBJ2-5	TRBV10-3	TGTGCCATCAAGGACAGGGCTTTCCAAGAGACCCAGTACTTC	CAIKDRAFQETQYF
NA	NA	TRBJ2-1	TRBV9	TGTGCCAGCAGCGTTAAAGAGAATCCCTACAATGAGCAGTTCTTC	CASSVKENPYNEQFF
TRBD1	NA	TRBJ1-5	TRBV3-1/TRBV3-2	TGTGCCAGCAGCCAAGATCCGGGACAGGTTTCGAATCAGCCCCAGCATTTT	CASSQDPGQVSNQPQHF
NA	NA	TRBJ1-1	TRBV5-1	TGCGCCAGCAGCTTGGTAGGGGCCGACACTGAAGCTTTCTTT	CASSLVGADTEAFF
TRBD1	NA	TRBJ1-2	TRBV10-3	TGTGCCATCAGGGCGGACAGGGACTTTCTCTATGGCTACACCTTC	CAIRADRDFLYGYTF
NA	NA	TRBJ1-1	TRBV5-1	TGCGCCAGCAGCTCTGGACAGCTGAACACTGAAGCTTTCTTT	CASSSGQLNTEAFF
NA	NA	TRBJ2-5	TRBV7-2	TGTGCCAGCAGCTTAGCATGGGGGACAGAGACCCAGTACTTC	CASSLAWGTETQYF
TRBD2	NA	TRBJ2-7	TRBV5-6	TGTGCCAGCAGCCCATTCCTGACTAGCGGGGGTTACGAGCAGTACTTC	CASSPFLTSGGYEQYF
TRBD1	NA	TRBJ2-3	TRBV5-1	TGCGCCAGCAGCTGGAGACAGGGAGAGACAGATACGCAGTATTTT	CASSWRQGETDTQYF
TRBD2	NA	TRBJ2-2	TRBV4-2	TGTGCCAGCAGCCAAGATACAAATCTAGCGGGGGCCGATAACACCGGGGAGCTGTTTTTT	CASSQDTNLAGADNTGELFF
TRBD1	NA	TRBJ2-7	TRBV7-6	TGTGCCAGCAGCTTTGGAGGACAGGGGTCGTACGAGCAGTACTTC	CASSFGGQGSYEQYF
NA	NA	TRBJ2-1	TRBV9	TGTGCCAGCACCCCCATCAACCCCGGCAATGAGCAGTTCTTC	CASTPINPGNEQFF
TRBD1	NA	TRBJ1-3	TRBV7-3	TGTGCCAGCAGTATACAGGGGGCAGCTGGAAACACCATATATTTT	CASSIQGAAGNTIYF
NA	NA	TRBJ2-7	TRBV5-1	TGCGCCAGCAGCCAGCGTACAGGGGAGTCGTCGCGGGGTACTAATCTCTACGAGCAGTACTTC	CASSQRTGESSRGTNLYEQYF
NA	NA	TRBJ1-2	TRBV4-1	TGCGCCAGCAGCCGATCCTTACAGGGTATAAACTATGGCTACACCTTC	CASSRSLQGINYGYTF
NA	NA	TRBJ2-1	TRBV5-1	TGCGCCAGCAGCTTGGATCCTAGCTGGGCCTCCTACAATGAGCAGTTCTTC	CASSLDPSWASYNEQFF
NA	NA	TRBJ2-1	TRBV12-5	TGTGCTAGTGGTTTGGACCAAGGACTGATTTACAATGAGCAGTTCTTC	CASGLDQGLIYNEQFF
TRBD1	NA	TRBJ1-1	TRBV18	TGTGCCAGCTCACTAGACAGGGGATTGAGCACTGAAGCTTTCTTT	CASSLDRGLSTEAFF
NA	NA	TRBJ1-4	TRBV2	TGTGCCAGCAGTGAGGGGGGGCTCAGGGAAAAACTGTTTTTT	CASSEGGLREKLFF
TRBD1	NA	TRBJ2-5	TRBV2	TGTGCCAGCAGTTCCGAACAGGGGGGTTCGGAGACCCAGTACTTC	CASSSEQGGSETQYF
NA	NA	TRBJ1-3	TRBV30	TGTGCCTGGAACCCCAACTCTGGAAACACCATATATTTT	CAWNPNSGNTIYF
TRBD1	once	TRBJ2-7	TRBV7-6	TGTGCCAGCAGCTTAGGGGGACAGGGGGCCGGGGAGCAGTACTTC	CASSLGGQGAGEQYF
TRBD1	NA	TRBJ1-1	TRBV5-1	TGCGCCAGCAGCCCCGGACAGGGGGTCCGGATGAACACTGAAGCTTTCTTT	CASSPGQGVRMNTEAFF
NA	NA	TRBJ2-2	TRBV29-1	TGCAGCGTTTTGAAACAAAGCACCGGGGAGCTGTTTTTT	CSVLKQSTGELFF
NA	NA	TRBJ2-7	TRBV3-1/TRBV3-2	TGTGCCAGCAGCCTGGACACCTACGAGCAGTACTTC	CASSLDTYEQYF
NA	NA	TRBJ1-1	TRBV9	TGTGCCAGCAGCGTAGTGACGGAGAACACTGAAGCTTTCTTT	CASSVVTENTEAFF
NA	NA	TRBJ1-6	TRBV10-1	TGCGCCAGCAGTGAGAGGAAGGGTTGCAATTCACCCCTCCACTTT	CASSERKGCNSPLHF
NA	NA	TRBJ2-2	TRBV20-1	TGCAGTGCTGGTGACGGTTACACCGGGGAGCTGTTTTTT	CSAGDGYTGELFF
NA	NA	TRBJ1-1	TRBV4-1	TGCGCCAGCAGCCAGGGGGAGCGGGGGAACACTGAAGCTTTCTTT	CASSQGERGNTEAFF
NA	once	TRBJ2-1	TRBV7-8	TGTGCCAGCAGCTTAAGACTACCCCCAAATGAGCAGTTCTTC	CASSLRLPPNEQFF